A selection of T cell receptor beta chains follows, all from one sample in a study of blood T cells in healthy people across ages. TCRdb re-called the 5' RACE reads through MiXCR, storing one row per CDR3 protein. Here the sample spans 1 million or so distinct CDR3 sequences, 45% being singletons. Sequences were obtained from blood. These receptors were taken from a woman aged 55-69 years in good health. CDR3s include the opening cysteine and the closing phenylalanine or tryptophan. Fields, in order: CDR3 protein, V gene, clone size, J gene. Clone size appears in some rows only: once, few, many, or a class for an expanded clone.

CTTSRAGGRSYNEQFF,TRBV15,.,TRBJ2-1
CASSNGQASNEQFF,TRBV6-1,.,TRBJ2-1
CAASDFSGLAEETQYF,TRBV24-1,.,TRBJ2-5
CSVAWPTGLYNEQYF,TRBV29-1,.,TRBJ2-5
CASRSERAPSPSEQYF,TRBV27,.,.
CASGLKQGPVDEQYF,TRBV5-1,.,TRBJ2-7
CASSFGLGEETQYF,TRBV5-1,few,.
CSARDLGQQYF,TRBV20-1,.,TRBJ2-7
CASSEVGTGTRDTQYF,TRBV2,few,TRBJ2-3
CSFTPRGETQYF,TRBV29-1,.,TRBJ2-5
CASSELASLLNEQFF,TRBV5-5,.,TRBJ2-1
CASSDGHPPTQYF,TRBV10-2,many,.
CASSEPIAKNIQYF,TRBV10-2,few,TRBJ2-4
CASSLGQVAKNIQYF,TRBV7-2,.,TRBJ2-4
CASSQTRLAATDTQYF,TRBV3-1,.,TRBJ2-3
CAISDLSGSQPEQFF,TRBV10-3,.,TRBJ2-1
CSVEVWVEDTEAFF,TRBV29-1,.,TRBJ1-1
CASRGWGLAEETQYF,TRBV27,.,TRBJ2-5
CASSPPEKDYGYTF,TRBV18,.,TRBJ1-2
CASSLGPGADYEQYF,TRBV11-2,few,TRBJ2-7
CASSLRDKIYEQYF,TRBV27,few,TRBJ2-7
CASSYKGPYGYTF,TRBV6-2/TRBV6-3,.,TRBJ1-2
CASSLSIPGPTDTQYF,TRBV28,.,TRBJ2-3
CASSLEGMTYGYTF,TRBV5-1,.,TRBJ1-2
CSVGSYERYF,TRBV29-1,.,TRBJ2-5
CASSPPARVIDEQFF,TRBV13,.,TRBJ2-1
CSARGGFADTQYF,TRBV20-1,.,TRBJ2-3
CASSLAGSLQETQYF,TRBV27,.,TRBJ2-5
CASSPRAATPHEQYF,TRBV9,.,TRBJ2-7
CASSFGTSGIYEQYF,TRBV12-3/TRBV12-4,.,TRBJ2-7
CASSATGGGTEAFF,TRBV28,.,TRBJ1-1
CASSLGRGEAETQYF,TRBV27,.,TRBJ2-5
CSAKAETQYF,TRBV20-1,few,TRBJ2-5
CASSFGSSYEQYF,TRBV28,many,TRBJ2-7
CASSFGGYEQYF,TRBV27,many,TRBJ2-7
CAISESVTTGYEQYF,TRBV10-3,.,.
CASSQDSGAPYIDTQYF,TRBV4-1,.,TRBJ2-3
CASTDGSTYEQYF,TRBV28,.,TRBJ2-7
CASSQGLGQGPYEQYF,TRBV14,few,TRBJ2-7
CSAPPRGSGNEQFF,TRBV20-1,.,TRBJ2-1
CASSHWDRGGYTF,TRBV3-1,few,TRBJ1-2
CSAHRVNEQFF,TRBV20-1,few,TRBJ2-1
CASRSGGGEQFF,TRBV5-1,once,TRBJ2-1
CASSHPSGPYNEQFF,TRBV3-1,.,TRBJ2-1
CASSQSEFGANVLTF,TRBV4-1,few,TRBJ2-6
CASSETPNNGANVLTF,TRBV25-1,few,TRBJ2-6
CASRGGLLSYEQYF,TRBV27,few,TRBJ2-7
CASSVEGNTGTDTQYF,TRBV9,few,TRBJ2-3